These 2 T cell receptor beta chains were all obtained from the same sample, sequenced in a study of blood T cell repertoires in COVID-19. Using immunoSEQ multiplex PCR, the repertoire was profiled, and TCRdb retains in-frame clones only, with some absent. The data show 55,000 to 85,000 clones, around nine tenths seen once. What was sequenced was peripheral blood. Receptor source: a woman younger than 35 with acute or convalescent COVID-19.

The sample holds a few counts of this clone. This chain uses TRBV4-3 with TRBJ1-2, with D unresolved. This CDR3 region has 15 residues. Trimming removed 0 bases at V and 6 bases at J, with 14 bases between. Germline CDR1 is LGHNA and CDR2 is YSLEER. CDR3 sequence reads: CASSQDRFRRNGYTF. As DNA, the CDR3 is TGCGCCAGCAGCCAAGATAGGTTTCGGAGGAATGGCTACACCTTC.

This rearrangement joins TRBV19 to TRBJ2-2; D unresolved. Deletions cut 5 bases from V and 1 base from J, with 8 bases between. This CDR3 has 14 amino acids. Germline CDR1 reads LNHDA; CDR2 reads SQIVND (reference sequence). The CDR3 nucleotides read TGTGCCAGTAGTTATCCGGGGAACACCGGGGAGCTGTTTTTT. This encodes CASSYPGNTGELFF.